This T cell receptor (beta chain) derives from a study of shared clonotypes between healthy human individuals. Regarding the study as a whole: The researchers took only blood, and tissue repertoires probably look different.

Comments on this clone: Its antigen is undetermined.

CDR1 and CDR2 from the germline V gene are DFQATT and SNEGSKA (reference sequence). Trimming pared 2 bases from V and 8 bases from J, leaving 9 bases between. The length of the CDR3 is 11 residues. The method was immunoSEQ multiplex PCR; TCRdb's version includes in-frame clones alone and lacks a portion of them. The sample includes fewer than 600,000 clones, 75% to 80% of them seen just once. The sequenced material came from PBMCs. This chain joins TRBV20-1 and TRBJ1-2; no clear D gene. This receptor was identified in a woman aged 40 to 49 in good health. Some clones in this sample may be carry-over from other donors' samples. The CDR3 loop is CSARSYGGYTF. The DNA of the CDR3 is TGCAGTGCTAGATCCTACGGGGGCTACACCTTC.